The following is a T cell receptor (beta chain) sequence with its context. As yet, its antigen is unknown. Looked up from germline, CDR1 is MNHEY and CDR2 is SVGAGI. The V end was cut by 7 bases, the J end by 4 bases, with 17 bases between. CDR3 length equals 15 residues. Upon completion of 10 to 11 days in culture, CD4+ T cells were isolated. Cultures had half their medium replaced with IL-2 medium on days 3 and 7. The sample belongs to a study of vaccination effects on CD4 cells after COVID-19. Study context: Either the mRNA-1273 or the BNT162b2 vaccine was given to participants as two doses. At 16 days and one week before vaccination, a couple of convalescent patients gave samples.

The repertoire was sequenced with immunoSEQ multiplex PCR; TCRdb's copy has only in-frame clones and lacks some. The sample lists approximately 60,000 clones; under 85% were seen once. This TCR came from a human donor who had a prior SARS-CoV-2 infection. J is TRBJ1-5 and V is TRBV6-5, with D hard to call. The specimen comprised CD4+ T cells from PBMCs cultured without peptide, sampled before COVID-19 vaccination. The CDR3: CASKGIGLMNQPQHF. The DNA of the CDR3 is TGTGCCAGCAAAGGAATCGGGCTCATGAATCAGCCCCAGCATTTT.